This passage covers 4 T cell receptor beta chains from one sample sequenced in a study of vaccination and CD4 T cells after COVID-19. Time point indicated: late sampling 161 to 241 days after vaccination in a few convalescent patients. TCRdb reanalysed the PCR reads using MiXCR and keeps one entry per CDR3 protein. The repertoire consists of approximately 29,000 distinct CDR3 sequences, with 50% occurring once and the leading ten covering 5.5% to 7.5%. Sequencing used CD4+ T cells from blood, obtained about 7 months after SARS-CoV-2 vaccination. The origin of the receptors is a human donor who had recovered from COVID-19.

This clonotype has only a few counts. This chain joins TRBV6-4 and TRBJ1-2; TRBD1 is a possible D gene (5 bases). CDR1 is MRHNA and CDR2 is SNTAGT in the germline V gene. The CDR3 has 15 residues. V lost 6 bases and J 4 bases, leaving 18 bases between the germline ends. The DNA of the CDR3 is TGTGCCAGCAGCACCGGACACGGAATGGGCTATGGCTACACCTTC. As protein: CASSTGHGMGYGYTF.

This clonotype was counted a few times. The genes are TRBV24-1 and TRBJ2-7; D perhaps matches TRBD1 (6 bases). Germline V gene lookup returns CDR1 KGHDR and CDR2 SFDVKD. The CDR3 extends over 15 amino acids. V lost 9 bases, J lost 7 bases, and 24 bases lay in between. CDR3 nucleotide sequence: TGTGCCACCGCCTACCTTGGGGAAGGGGGAAGGGAGCAGTACTTC. Translation gives CATAYLGEGGREQYF.

J is TRBJ2-1 and V is TRBV20-1; TRBD1 aligns across 10 bases. The CDR3 spans 14 residues. With V trimmed by 5 bases and J by 5 bases, 6 bases remained unmatched. CDR1 is DFQATT, CDR2 SNEGSKA, per germline (reference sequence). The DNA of the CDR3 is TGCAGTGCTGAACGGGACAGGGGAAACAATGAGCAGTTCTTC. Protein product: CSAERDRGNNEQFF.

This clonotype was picked up a small number of times. The chain recombines TRBV27 with TRBJ1-5; the D is unclear. The ends were cut back, 5 bases at V and 0 bases at J, with 11 bases in the middle. The CDR3 totals 15 residues. Germline values: CDR1 MNHEY, CDR2 SMNVEV (reference sequence). In nucleotides, the CDR3 is TGTGCCAGCAGTCCCCTTTCTTATAGCAATCAGCCCCAGCATTTT. Protein product: CASSPLSYSNQPQHF.